These T cell receptor beta chains were read from a single sample in a study of patients and donors after allogeneic stem cell transplantation. In TCRdb, the RT-PCR reads were re-called with MiXCR into one record per CDR3 protein. The table records around 160,000 distinct CDR3 sequences, over 25% of them present only once. Sequencing was performed on blood, either unsorted or a sorted T cell fraction (not recorded which). Receptors were obtained from a human donor who was either an allogeneic HSCT recipient or a stem cell or donor lymphocyte infusion donor (not recorded which). It is not recorded whose cells these are; they may come from a transplant donor. Each CDR3 is given with its conserved first and last residue. The D gene is left open where the match is weak. For some rows the clone size is stated as once, few or many, or as a class when expanded; others skip it.

D,size,V,J,CDR3,DNA
NA,NA,TRBV7-2,TRBJ1-1,CASSEQGNTEAFF,TGTGCCAGCAGCGAACAGGGTAACACTGAAGCTTTCTTT
NA,once,TRBV7-9,TRBJ2-1,CASSLWTRAGEQFF,TGTGCCAGCAGCTTATGGACCAGGGCGGGCGAGCAGTTCTTC
NA,few,TRBV28,TRBJ2-7,CASSLPAGWYEQYF,TGTGCCAGCAGCCTACCGGCAGGCTGGTACGAGCAGTACTTC
NA,few,TRBV7-9,TRBJ1-4,CASSPWGQGLFF,TGTGCCAGCAGCCCGTGGGGTCAAGGACTGTTTTTT
NA,NA,TRBV7-2,TRBJ2-1,CASSNERTTNEQFF,TGTGCCAGCAGCAATGAGAGGACTACCAATGAGCAGTTCTTC
NA,few,TRBV12-3/TRBV12-4,TRBJ2-1,CASSLAGAFYNEQFF,TGTGCCAGCAGTTTGGCAGGGGCATTTTACAATGAGCAGTTCTTC
TRBD2,NA,TRBV20-1,TRBJ2-7,CSAAQTSAMDEQYF,TGCAGTGCTGCTCAGACTAGCGCCATGGACGAGCAGTACTTC
TRBD2,NA,TRBV27,TRBJ2-1,CASSLGNGGWPRFFF,TGTGCCAGCAGTTTGGGGAACGGGGGGTGGCCTAGATTTTTCTTC
NA,NA,TRBV29-1,TRBJ1-1,CSVEGWGNTEAFF,TGCAGCGTTGAAGGGTGGGGGAACACTGAAGCTTTCTTT
TRBD1,many,TRBV5-1,TRBJ1-1,CASSIQTGGSPTEAFF,TGCGCCAGCAGCATTCAGACAGGGGGGTCCCCCACTGAAGCTTTCTTT
TRBD1,few,TRBV6-5,TRBJ1-1,CASSRQGQREAFF,TGTGCCAGCAGTCGACAGGGGCAGCGCGAAGCTTTCTTT
NA,many,TRBV7-7,TRBJ1-1,CASSFMRGTEAFF,TGTGCTAGCAGCTTTATGAGGGGCACTGAAGCTTTCTTT
TRBD2,NA,TRBV7-9,TRBJ2-7,CAIPGTSRYEQYF,TGTGCCATCCCCGGGACTAGTCGTTACGAGCAGTACTTC
NA,NA,TRBV4-3,TRBJ1-5,CASSLTLQRGQPQHF,TGCGCCAGCAGCTTGACACTCCAAAGGGGTCAGCCCCAGCATTTT
NA,many,TRBV27,TRBJ1-1,CASSPHEALEAFF,TGTGCCAGCAGTCCGCATGAGGCCCTTGAAGCTTTCTTT
NA,NA,TRBV6-2/TRBV6-3,TRBJ2-1,CASSHGNEQFF,TGTGCCAGCAGTCACGGCAATGAGCAGTTCTTC
NA,few,TRBV27,TRBJ1-2,CASSLFGGLNYGYTF,TGTGCCAGCAGTTTATTCGGGGGGCTTAACTATGGCTACACCTTC
NA,NA,TRBV29-1,TRBJ2-4,CSVGQDQNIQYF,TGCAGCGTTGGACAGGACCAAAACATTCAGTACTTC
NA,NA,TRBV4-3,TRBJ2-3,CASSPVVGLSDTQYF,TGCGCCAGCAGCCCCGTGGTTGGACTTTCAGATACGCAGTATTTT
NA,few,TRBV7-8,TRBJ2-7,CASSLAPLVPYEQYF,TGTGCCAGCAGCTTAGCGCCTCTAGTTCCATACGAGCAGTACTTC
NA,NA,TRBV18,TRBJ2-4,CASSPQMGRGDIQYF,TGTGCCAGCTCACCACAGATGGGCAGGGGAGACATTCAGTACTTC
NA,NA,TRBV6-2/TRBV6-3,TRBJ2-5,CASSYRGWETQYF,TGTGCCAGCAGTTACAGGGGGTGGGAGACCCAGTACTTC
TRBD1,few,TRBV29-1,TRBJ2-7,CSARDSLIYEQYF,TGCAGCGCTCGGGACAGTCTCATCTACGAGCAGTACTTC
TRBD1,many,TRBV5-1,TRBJ1-1,CASSLGQGMAEAFF,TGCGCCAGCAGCTTGGGACAGGGGATGGCTGAAGCTTTCTTT
NA,few,TRBV6-5,TRBJ2-3,CASSYSVPDTQYF,TGTGCCAGCAGTTACTCGGTTCCAGATACGCAGTATTTT
NA,NA,TRBV10-3,TRBJ1-2,CAISTGTNYGYTF,TGTGCCATCAGCACCGGGACAAACTATGGCTACACCTTC
NA,many,TRBV29-1,TRBJ1-1,CSGQTAEAFF,TGCAGCGGTCAGACAGCTGAAGCTTTCTTT
NA,NA,TRBV21-1,TRBJ2-7,CASSKNRDTTLYEQYF,TGTGCCAGCAGCAAAAACCGGGACACCACCCTTTACGAGCAGTACTTC
NA,few,TRBV6-5,TRBJ1-1,CASSYSTLNTEAFF,TGTGCCAGCAGTTACTCTACACTGAACACTGAAGCTTTCTTT
NA,many,TRBV4-2,TRBJ1-2,CASSQGGTALGYGYTF,TGTGCCAGCAGCCAAGGGGGGACGGCTTTGGGCTATGGCTACACCTTC
NA,few,TRBV7-9,TRBJ2-4,CASSPPRTKNIQYF,TGTGCCAGCAGCCCCCCGAGGACCAAAAACATTCAGTACTTC
NA,many,TRBV29-1,TRBJ1-2,CSVAGTRRGYTF,TGCAGCGTTGCAGGCACTCGAAGGGGCTACACCTTC
TRBD1,NA,TRBV6-5,TRBJ1-1,CASSYSGTGTTEAFF,TGTGCCAGCAGTTACTCCGGGACAGGGACCACTGAAGCTTTCTTT
NA,NA,TRBV4-2,TRBJ1-5,CASSQAEGFGNQPQHF,TGTGCCAGCAGCCAAGCCGAGGGTTTTGGCAATCAGCCCCAGCATTTT